This T cell receptor beta chain was identified in a study of CD8 T cells in ankylosing spondylitis. Study conclusions and caveats: Blood of patients with ankylosing spondylitis appeared to be characterized by a TCR beta motif of several highly homologous variants. With a CD8+ phenotype, disease-linked clones were relatively rare in peripheral blood. Reports say disease-linked clones showed up significantly more in matched ankylosing spondylitis synovial fluid.

Germline V gene data show CDR1 as DFQATT and CDR2 as SNEGSKA (reference sequence). This CDR3 has 14 residues. The trim removed 5 bases at V and 5 bases at J, leaving 10 bases unmatched. Of note for this clonotype: Its antigen is not known.

Quantitative 5'-RACE with molecular barcodes generated TCR beta libraries. TCRdb re-called the 5' RACE reads through MiXCR, storing one row per CDR3 protein. The data contain 200,000 to 300,000 distinct CDR3 sequences, approximately 30% of them singletons. Input material: blood, either unsorted or a sorted T cell fraction (not recorded which). The sequence was obtained from a male donor with ankylosing spondylitis or in good health (not recorded which). The chain has TRBV20-1 and TRBJ2-5, with 8 bases aligning to TRBD1. CDR3 sequence: CSAGLDRVWETQYF. DNA for the CDR3: TGCAGTGCTGGCCTGGACAGGGTTTGGGAGACCCAGTACTTC.